This T cell receptor (beta chain) was recovered during a study of cytomegalovirus exposure and HLA in healthy donors. Primers: 60 Vbeta forward and 13 Jbeta reverse. Some clones are missing from TCRdb's copy, which holds only in-frame ones; the method was immunoSEQ multiplex PCR. The sample carries some 70,000 clones, roughly four fifths recorded once. The germline V gene has CDR1 MDHEN and CDR2 SYDVKM. Trimming shortened V by 3 bases and J by 2 bases, and 22 bases separated the two germline ends. CDR3 length equals 18 residues. Specimen: PBMCs. This TCR came from a young man in good health and CMV-seronegative. The chain recombines TRBV28 with TRBJ1-2; tentatively, D is TRBD1 (6 bases). The CDR3 protein is CASSLVRRVPGDNYGYTF. The CDR3, as DNA: TGTGCCAGCAGTTTGGTGAGGCGAGTTCCAGGGGACAACTATGGCTACACCTTC.